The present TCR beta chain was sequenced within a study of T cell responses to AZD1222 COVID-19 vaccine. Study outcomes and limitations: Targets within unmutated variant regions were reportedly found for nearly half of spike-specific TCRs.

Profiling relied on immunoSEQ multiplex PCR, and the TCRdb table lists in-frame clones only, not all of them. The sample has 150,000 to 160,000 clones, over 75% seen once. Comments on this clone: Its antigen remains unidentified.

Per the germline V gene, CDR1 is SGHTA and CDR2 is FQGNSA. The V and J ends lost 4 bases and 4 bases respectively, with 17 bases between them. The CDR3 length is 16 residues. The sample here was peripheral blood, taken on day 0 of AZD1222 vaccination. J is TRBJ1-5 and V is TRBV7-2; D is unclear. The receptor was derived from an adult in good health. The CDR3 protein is CASSSPPGRRNQPQHF. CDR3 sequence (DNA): TGTGCCAGCAGCTCCCCCCCCGGCAGGAGAAATCAGCCCCAGCATTTT. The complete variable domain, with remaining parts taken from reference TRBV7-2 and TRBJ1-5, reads GAGVSQSPSNKVTEKGKDVELRCDPISGHTALYWYRQSLGQGLEFLIYFQGNSAPDKSGLPSDRFSAERTGGSVSTLTIQRTQQEDSAVYLCASSSPPGRRNQPQHFGDGTRLSIL.